The source of this T cell receptor (beta chain) is a study of CD8+CD57+ T cells in acquired aplastic anemia. TCR beta VDJ combinations and CDR3 sequences were profiled from genomic DNA. TCRdb independently ran MiXCR on the reads; one entry per CDR3 protein. The table lists about 170,000 distinct CDR3 sequences, approximately 40% of them singletons, with 0.9% to 1.2% in the top ten. General study findings and limits: Twenty-nine CD8+ CDR3 sequences were shared between patients and controls.

The CDR3 length is 13 residues. V was trimmed by 3 bases and J by 6 bases, leaving 9 bases between them. CDR1 is LNHDA and CDR2 is SQIVND in the germline V gene (reference sequence). With regard to this clonotype: Its antigen is unidentified.

This chain connects TRBV19 to TRBJ2-1, with D unclear. Specimen: sorted CD4+, CD8+, or CD8+CD57+ T cells (not recorded which) from PBMCs. The clonotype originates from a human donor in good health. CDR3 region: CASSIAGANEQFF. The CDR3, as DNA: TGTGCCAGTAGTATTGCTGGCGCCAATGAGCAGTTCTTC.